This passage covers 24 T cell receptor beta chains from one sample sequenced in a study of blood T cell repertoires in COVID-19 (dated by TCRdb to the early 2020s). The library relied on the immunoSEQ multiplex PCR assay. Sourced from immuneACCESS, this table was stored by TCRdb with only in-frame sequences that have V and J called. A share of the clones is absent; for the studies checked, an unresolved V gene accounts for under half, and the remainder has no known explanation. Recorded for this sample are 25,000 to 30,000 clones; approximately 81% of them occurred a single time. 40% to 65% of the sample rests with the top ten. The sequenced material came from peripheral blood. The receptor source for this set is a man aged 45-65 years with active or convalescent COVID-19.

V and J are TRBV7-9 and TRBJ1-1; possibly TRBD1 for D (5 bases). The CDR3 is 14 residues long. The V gene's germline CDR1 is SEHNR and CDR2 FQNEAQ (reference sequence). V dropped 7 bases and J dropped 3 bases, with 15 bases sitting between them. Here the CDR3 reads CASTSLDTDTEAFF. The CDR3 DNA reads as TGTGCCAGCACCTCTCTGGACACCGACACTGAAGCTTTCTTT.

The chain couples TRBV29-1 to TRBJ2-3, with D hard to call. The V gene lost 0 bases and the J gene lost 0 bases, with 4 bases spanning the gap. The CDR3 is 13 residues long. From germline, CDR1 is SQVTM and CDR2 ANQGSEA. The CDR3 spells CSVEEESTDTQYF. The DNA of the CDR3 is TGCAGCGTTGAAGAGGAGAGCACAGATACGCAGTATTTT.

The rearrangement uses TRBV7-2 and TRBJ2-3; TRBD2 aligns across 10 bases. The germline gives CDR1 SGHTA, CDR2 FQGNSA. This CDR3 has 14 amino acids. The trim removed 1 base at V and 11 bases at J, leaving 6 bases unmatched. The CDR3 spells CASSLEPSGGQQYF. The CDR3 bases are TGTGCCAGCAGCTTAGAACCTAGCGGGGGCCAGCAGTATTTT.

This clone was seen a handful of times. The chain links TRBV7-9 to TRBJ2-7; TRBD1 is a possible D gene (6 bases). This CDR3 has 16 amino acids. V lost 5 bases, J lost 4 bases, and 21 bases lay in between. Germline-derived CDR1 and CDR2 are SEHNR and FQNEAQ (reference sequence). Here the CDR3 DNA reads TGTGCCAGCAGCGTGGGGGCCAGTTTGAAGAAGTACGAGCAGTACTTC. It translates to CASSVGASLKKYEQYF.

The chain links TRBV5-6 to TRBJ1-4; 7 bases map to TRBD1. V lost 4 bases and J lost 0; bases outside the gene matches: 9. The CDR3 contains 17 residues. Germline V lookup: CDR1 SGHDT, CDR2 YYEEEE. DNA for the CDR3: TGTGCCAGCAGCCCCGGGACAGAATATGCAACTAATGAAAAACTGTTTTTT. Translated, it gives CASSPGTEYATNEKLFF.

This clone was found a few times. The DNA of the CDR3 is TGTGCCAGTAGTACTAGACTCTCCTACGAGCAGTACTTC. This sequence encodes CASSTRLSYEQYF. The chain has TRBV19 and TRBJ2-7; D is undetermined. Trimming shortened V by 4 bases and J by 0 bases, and 7 bases separated the two germline ends. Germline V CDR1 and CDR2: LNHDA, SQIVND (reference sequence). The CDR3 is made up of 13 amino acids.

The chain employs TRBV3-1 (or the pseudogene TRBV3-2) and TRBJ1-4; the match to TRBD1 covers 10 bases. CDR1 and CDR2 (germline): LGHDT, YNNKEL (reference sequence). The CDR3 is 14 residues long. V was clipped by 4 bases and J by 6 bases; unmatched bases: 2. CDR3 sequence reads: CASSLGQGYEKLFF. The CDR3, as DNA: TGTGCCAGCAGCCTGGGACAGGGGTATGAAAAACTGTTTTTT.

The V call is TRBV3-1 (or the pseudogene TRBV3-2), the J call TRBJ1-5; D possibly corresponds to TRBD1 (6 bases). Trimming cost V 4 bases and J 3 bases, with 10 bases left between them. The CDR3 covers 14 residues. CDR1 is LGHDT, CDR2 YNNKEL, per germline (reference sequence). CDR3 nucleotides: TGTGCCAGCAGCCCCGGGACAAACAATCAGCCCCAGCATTTT. The encoded protein is CASSPGTNNQPQHF.

This clone was counted once. This chain uses TRBV10-3 with TRBJ2-6, with TRBD1 as a possible D gene (5 bases). Trimming removed 7 bases from V and 0 bases from J, with 7 bases in between. The CDR3 contains 14 residues. Germline-derived CDR1 and CDR2 are ENHRY and SYGVKD. CDR3: CAITQGSGANVLTF. The DNA of the CDR3 is TGTGCCATCACCCAGGGCTCTGGGGCCAACGTCCTGACTTTC.

The chain is built from TRBV6-5 and TRBJ2-7; 9 nucleotides match TRBD2. CDR1 and CDR2 from the germline V gene are MNHEY and SVGAGI. After removal of 6 bases from V and 3 bases from J, the junction contained 6 bases not matched to a gene. CDR3 size: 14 residues. The CDR3 spells CASSWGLASYEQYF. DNA for the CDR3: TGTGCCAGCAGCTGGGGACTAGCCAGCTACGAGCAGTACTTC.

V is TRBV27 and J is TRBJ2-5; a weak D match, TRBD1 (6 bases). This CDR3 spans 17 amino acids. Germline assignment: CDR1 MNHEY and CDR2 SMNVEV (reference sequence). V lost 4 bases and J 1 base, leaving 19 bases between the germline ends. Written as DNA, the CDR3 is TGTGCCAGCAGTTACACAGGGTCTCTAGCTCGCCAAGAGACCCAGTACTTC. It encodes CASSYTGSLARQETQYF.

The chain combines TRBV5-6 with TRBJ1-1, with D unresolved. V gave up 3 bases and J gave up 6 bases, with 12 bases separating them. This CDR3 spans 13 amino acids. Germline V gene sequence: CDR1 SGHDT, CDR2 YYEEEE. CDR3 sequence: CASSSKNVPEAFF. In nucleotides, the CDR3 is TGTGCCAGCAGCTCAAAAAATGTCCCTGAAGCTTTCTTT.

The chain uses TRBV9 and TRBJ2-5; 7 bases fit TRBD2. The CDR3 contains 16 residues. After removal of 0 bases from V and 0 bases from J, the junction contained 5 bases not matched to a gene. The germline gives CDR1 SGDLS, CDR2 YYNGEE. The CDR3 loop reads CASSVGGLPYQETQYF. CDR3 in DNA: TGTGCCAGCAGCGTAGGGGGACTACCGTACCAAGAGACCCAGTACTTC.

V and J are TRBV7-9 and TRBJ2-3; D gene unclear. The CDR3 is made up of 13 amino acids. Germline assignment: CDR1 SEHNR and CDR2 FQNEAQ (reference sequence). V shed 5 bases and J shed 3 bases, with 9 bases lying between them. The CDR3 bases are TGTGCCAGCAGCCCAAAGGAGACAGATACGCAGTATTTT. It is translated as CASSPKETDTQYF.

This clone was found once. This sequence joins TRBV19 and TRBJ1-1, with 9 bases lining up with TRBD1. Germline V gene sequence: CDR1 LNHDA, CDR2 SQIVND (reference sequence). CDR3 length equals 14 residues. Losses at the gene ends were 5 bases for V and 5 bases for J; bases not matched to a gene: 6. The CDR3 nucleotides are TGTGCCAGTAGTTTTCGGACAGGGGTTACTGAAGCTTTCTTT. It yields the protein CASSFRTGVTEAFF.

This clone was recorded once. V usage is TRBV28 and J usage is TRBJ2-5; tentative D call: TRBD1 (5 bases). Germline-derived CDR1 and CDR2 are MDHEN and SYDVKM. The CDR3 spans 18 residues. Trimming pared 7 bases from V and 5 bases from J, leaving 29 bases between. The CDR3 loop is CASTSKISREMWWETQYF. For the CDR3, the DNA is TGTGCCAGCACCTCTAAAATCTCCAGGGAAATGTGGTGGGAGACCCAGTACTTC.

This clone was seen a single time. The rearrangement joins TRBV5-1 to TRBJ1-5; 11 bases are shared with TRBD1. This CDR3 contains 15 residues. The V gene end was trimmed by 4 bases and the J gene end by 6 bases; junction bases not matched to a gene: 6. Germline V gene data show CDR1 as SGHRS and CDR2 as YFSETQ. The CDR3 DNA reads as TGCGCCAGCAGCCCCAGGACAGGGGGCGGTCAGCCCCAGCATTTT. Its translation: CASSPRTGGGQPQHF.

The chain is built from TRBV5-4 and TRBJ1-2; D perhaps matches TRBD1 (6 bases). The CDR3 consists of 13 residues. V was pared by 3 bases and J by 4 bases, with 10 bases between. The germline V gene has CDR1 SGHNT and CDR2 YYREEE (reference sequence). CDR3 sequence (DNA): TGTGCCAGCAGCTGGTCGGACAGCTATGGCTACACCTTC. This gives the protein CASSWSDSYGYTF.

J is TRBJ1-4 and V is TRBV7-9; the D gene is possibly TRBD1 (5 bases). The V gene lost 3 bases and the J gene lost 4 bases, with 6 bases spanning the gap. The CDR3 spans 13 residues. Germline V gene data show CDR1 as SEHNR and CDR2 as FQNEAQ (reference sequence). CDR3 sequence reads: CASSLQGNEKLFF. DNA for the CDR3: TGTGCCAGCAGCTTGCAGGGTAATGAAAAACTGTTTTTT.

The rearrangement links TRBV11-2 to TRBJ2-7; TRBD2 is a possible D gene (6 bases). CDR3 size: 13 residues. V lost 2 bases and J lost 5, with 10 bases in between. The germline gives CDR1 SGHAT, CDR2 FQNNGV. Here the CDR3 DNA reads TGTGCCAGCAGCTTAATGGGGGGAGACGAGCAGTACTTC. Residues: CASSLMGGDEQYF.

The chain uses TRBV3-1 (or the pseudogene TRBV3-2) and TRBJ2-1; the match to TRBD1 covers 7 bases. After removal of 2 bases from V and 4 bases from J, the junction contained 11 bases not matched to a gene. Germline values: CDR1 LGHDT, CDR2 YNNKEL (reference sequence). This CDR3 is 17 amino acids long. The CDR3 reads CASSQTTGSGPYNEQFF. CDR3 sequence (DNA): TGTGCCAGCAGCCAAACGACAGGGTCGGGACCTTACAATGAGCAGTTCTTC.

This clone was detected only once. The V gene is TRBV7-8, the J gene TRBJ2-7, with 9 nucleotides matching TRBD2. This CDR3 has 16 residues. Trimming at V came to 2 bases and at J to 4 bases, leaving 9 bases not matched to a gene. Germline assignment: CDR1 SGHVS and CDR2 FQNEAQ. The CDR3 region is CASSLNVREGLYEQYF. The CDR3, as DNA: TGTGCCAGCAGCTTAAACGTGCGGGAGGGCCTGTACGAGCAGTACTTC.

The chain couples TRBV5-6 to TRBJ2-7; TRBD2 is a possible D gene (5 bases). Germline V CDR1 and CDR2: SGHDT, YYEEEE. The CDR3 has 15 residues. The V and J ends lost 4 bases and 2 bases respectively, with 16 bases between them. Here the CDR3 DNA reads TGTGCCAGCAGCCCCAGCGGCCCCCTGACCTACGAGCAGTACTTC. Encoded protein: CASSPSGPLTYEQYF.

The rearrangement links TRBV24-1 to TRBJ1-5; D is perhaps TRBD1 (6 bases). The CDR3 has 17 residues. Germline V gives CDR1 KGHDR, CDR2 SFDVKD. The V and J ends lost 3 bases and 1 base respectively, with 15 bases between them. CDR3 nucleotide sequence: TGTGCCACCAGTGATAGTAGGGTAACAGGGAGCAATCAGCCCCAGCATTTT. Translation gives CATSDSRVTGSNQPQHF.